The 8 T cell receptor beta chains below come from one sample, sequenced in a study of T cells in Graves' hyperthyroidism and ophthalmopathy. There were TCR beta CDR3 regions amplified from RNA transcripts. A first-round RT-PCR of the TCR CDR3 used the HTBI primer set. TCRdb re-analysed the multiplex PCR reads in MiXCR, keeping a single row per CDR3 protein. The sample has 250,000 to 300,000 distinct CDR3 sequences, approximately 18% seen once. The source material was blood. All receptors derive from a man aged 50 to 59 with Graves' ophthalmopathy.

This clonotype was picked up a small number of times. This sequence joins TRBV9 and TRBJ1-5; D is unclear. V lost 0 bases to trimming and J lost 5 bases, with 9 bases between them. Germline loops: CDR1 SGDLS, CDR2 YYNGEE. CDR3 length: 14 residues. Here the CDR3 DNA reads TGTGCCAGCAGCGTAGGACGGATGGATCAGCCCCAGCATTTT. This codes for CASSVGRMDQPQHF.

This clonotype was seen at least ten times. V is TRBV6-1 and J is TRBJ1-5; 8 nucleotides align to TRBD1. The J segment lost 2 bases and the V segment lost 5 bases, leaving 11 bases of the junction unmatched. The germline V gene has CDR1 MNHNS and CDR2 SASEGT. The CDR3 totals 17 residues. Here the CDR3 reads CASSPGTGPFRNQPQHF. CDR3 in DNA: TGTGCCAGCAGTCCCGGGACAGGACCCTTCCGCAATCAGCCCCAGCATTTT.

This clonotype was counted at least ten times. V gene TRBV20-1 combines with J gene TRBJ2-7, with 8 bases that match TRBD1. Germline assignment: CDR1 DFQATT and CDR2 SNEGSKA (reference sequence). This CDR3 has 15 residues. V shed 6 bases, J shed 4 bases, and the junction held 14 bases outside the gene matches. For the CDR3, the DNA is TGCAGTGCCAACGACCGACAGGGGCCACCTTACGAGCAGTACTTC. It yields the protein CSANDRQGPPYEQYF.

The rearrangement joins TRBV12-3 or TRBV12-4 to TRBJ2-1; a possible D gene is TRBD2 (6 bases). The V end was cut by 5 bases, the J end by 3 bases, with 14 bases between. The CDR3 length is 15 residues. The CDR3 DNA sequence: TGTGCCAGCAGTCGGGCCGGGAGTGGCTACAATGAGCAGTTCTTC. Its translation is CASSRAGSGYNEQFF.

The rearrangement joins TRBV14 to TRBJ2-7, with 8 bases matching TRBD2. This CDR3 spans 15 amino acids. Germline V gives CDR1 SGHDN, CDR2 FVKESK. With V trimmed by 2 bases and J by 1 base, 4 bases remained unmatched. This chain's CDR3 is CASSQFSGESYEQYF. The DNA for the CDR3 is TGTGCCAGCAGCCAATTTAGCGGGGAATCCTACGAGCAGTACTTC.

This clonotype was recorded many times. The chain carries TRBV7-2 and TRBJ2-2; the D gene is possibly TRBD1 (6 bases). Germline loops: CDR1 SGHTA, CDR2 FQGNSA. V lost 6 bases and J lost 0, with 14 bases in between. The CDR3 covers 16 residues. The CDR3 sequence: CASSPGQTANTGELFF. CDR3 in DNA: TGTGCCAGCAGTCCGGGACAAACCGCGAACACCGGGGAGCTGTTTTTT.

The genes are TRBV5-1 and TRBJ1-6, with D unclear. Germline V gene lookup returns CDR1 SGHRS and CDR2 YFSETQ. V lost 0 bases and J 5 bases, leaving 6 bases between the germline ends. CDR3 length: 14 amino acids. The CDR3 nucleotides read TGCGCCAGCAGCTTGGAAGGGAATAATTCACCCCTCCACTTT. It yields the protein CASSLEGNNSPLHF. Looking up the rest from reference TRBV5-1 and TRBJ1-6 gives the full variable domain: KAGVTQTPRYLIKTRGQQVTLSCSPISGHRSVSWYQQTPGQGLQFLFEYFSETQRNKGNFPGRFSGRQFSNSRSEMNVSTLELGDSALYLCASSLEGNNSPLHFGNGTRLTVT.

The CDR3 loop is CGSQGALNTGELFF. The DNA for the CDR3 is TGTGGCTCGCAAGGCGCTTTGAACACCGGGGAGCTGTTTTTT. The chain couples TRBV28 to TRBJ2-2, with D unresolved. The CDR3 sequence is 14 residues long. CDR1 and CDR2 from the germline V gene are MDHEN and SYDVKM.